This T cell receptor beta chain was identified in a study of monozygotic twins with inflammatory bowel disease. This CDR3 has 14 residues. Germline V gene sequence: CDR1 DFQATT, CDR2 SNEGSKA (reference sequence). Each CDR3 protein gets one entry in TCRdb, which reprocessed the 5' RACE reads and gives no DNA. This sample's table has approximately 400,000 distinct CDR3 sequences. Sampling involved one blood draw (roughly 2.5 ml) for every donor. Input material: blood. The source is a human donor with ulcerative colitis or Crohn's disease, or a healthy co-twin of an affected twin (not recorded which). This chain connects TRBV20-1 to TRBJ2-1; as DNA is missing, the TRBD2 call by TCRdb cannot be tested. This CDR3 is CSARNGSGANEQFF.